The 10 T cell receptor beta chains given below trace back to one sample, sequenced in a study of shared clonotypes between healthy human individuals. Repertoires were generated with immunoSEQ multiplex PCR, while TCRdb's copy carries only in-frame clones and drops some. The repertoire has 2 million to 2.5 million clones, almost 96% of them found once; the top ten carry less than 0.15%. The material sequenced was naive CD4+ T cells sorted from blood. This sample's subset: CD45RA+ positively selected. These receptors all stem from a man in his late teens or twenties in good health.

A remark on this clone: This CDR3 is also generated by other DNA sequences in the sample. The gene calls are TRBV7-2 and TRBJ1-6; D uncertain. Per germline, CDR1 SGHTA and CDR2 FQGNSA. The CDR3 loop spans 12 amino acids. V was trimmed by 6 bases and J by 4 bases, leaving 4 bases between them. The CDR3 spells CASSSYNSPLHF. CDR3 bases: TGTGCCAGCAGTTCATATAATTCACCCCTCCACTTT. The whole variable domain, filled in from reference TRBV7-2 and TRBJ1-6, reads GAGVSQSPSNKVTEKGKDVELRCDPISGHTALYWYRQSLGQGLEFLIYFQGNSAPDKSGLPSDRFSAERTGGSVSTLTIQRTQQEDSAVYLCASSSYNSPLHFGNGTRLTVT.

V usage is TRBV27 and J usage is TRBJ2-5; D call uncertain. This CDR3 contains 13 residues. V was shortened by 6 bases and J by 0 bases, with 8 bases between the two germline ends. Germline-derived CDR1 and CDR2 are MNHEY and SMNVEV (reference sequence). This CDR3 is CASSSMYQETQYF. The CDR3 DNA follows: TGTGCCAGCAGCAGCATGTACCAAGAGACCCAGTACTTC.

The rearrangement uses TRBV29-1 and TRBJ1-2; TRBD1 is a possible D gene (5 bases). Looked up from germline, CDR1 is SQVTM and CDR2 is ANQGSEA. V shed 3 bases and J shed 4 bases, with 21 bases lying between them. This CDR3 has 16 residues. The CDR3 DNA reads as TGCAGCGTTGACAGCTGGTATTTGCAGGGACCCTATGGCTACACCTTC. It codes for CSVDSWYLQGPYGYTF.

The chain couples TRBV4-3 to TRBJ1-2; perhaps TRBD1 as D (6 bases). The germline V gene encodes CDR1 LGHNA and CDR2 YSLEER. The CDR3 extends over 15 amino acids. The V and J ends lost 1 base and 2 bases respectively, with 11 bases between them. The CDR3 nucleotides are TGCGCCAGCAGCCAAGTATTCCAGGGGAACTATGGCTACACCTTC. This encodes CASSQVFQGNYGYTF.

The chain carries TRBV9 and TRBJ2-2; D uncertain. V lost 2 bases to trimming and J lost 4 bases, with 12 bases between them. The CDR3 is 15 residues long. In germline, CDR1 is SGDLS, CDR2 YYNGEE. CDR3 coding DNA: TGTGCCAGCAGCGTTAGGAGCCCGAGCACCGGGGAGCTGTTTTTT. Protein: CASSVRSPSTGELFF.

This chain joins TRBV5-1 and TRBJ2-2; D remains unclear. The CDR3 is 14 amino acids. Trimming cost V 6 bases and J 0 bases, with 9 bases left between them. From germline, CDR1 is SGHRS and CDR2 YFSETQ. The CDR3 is CASNEISNTGELFF. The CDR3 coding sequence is TGCGCCAGCAACGAGATTTCGAACACCGGGGAGCTGTTTTTT.

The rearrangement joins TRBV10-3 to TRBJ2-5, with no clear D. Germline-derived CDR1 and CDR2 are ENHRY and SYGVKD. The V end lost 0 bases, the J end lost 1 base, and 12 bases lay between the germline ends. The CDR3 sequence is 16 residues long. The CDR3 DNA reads TGTGCCATCAGTGAGTCAATCGCTTTCTCCCAAGAGACCCAGTACTTC. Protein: CAISESIAFSQETQYF.

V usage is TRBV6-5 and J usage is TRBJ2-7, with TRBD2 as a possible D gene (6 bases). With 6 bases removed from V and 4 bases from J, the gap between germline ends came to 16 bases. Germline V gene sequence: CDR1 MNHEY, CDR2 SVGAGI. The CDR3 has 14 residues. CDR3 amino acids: CASSRGYFGYEQYF. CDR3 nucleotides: TGTGCCAGCAGCCGGGGGTACTTCGGGTACGAGCAGTACTTC.

The CDR3 here is CASSGQDIDYTF. In DNA form, the CDR3 reads TGTGCCAGCAGTGGACAGGACATCGACTACACCTTC. The gene calls are TRBV28 and TRBJ1-2; TRBD1 aligns across 7 bases. The CDR3 consists of 12 residues. Germline V CDR1 and CDR2: MDHEN, SYDVKM. With 5 bases clipped from V and 10 bases from J, the junction kept 7 bases outside the gene matches.

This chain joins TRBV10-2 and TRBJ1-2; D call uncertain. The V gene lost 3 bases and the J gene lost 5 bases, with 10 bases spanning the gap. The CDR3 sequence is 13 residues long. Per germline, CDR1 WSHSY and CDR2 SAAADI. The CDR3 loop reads CASSDDLRYGYTF. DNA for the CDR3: TGCGCCAGCAGTGATGACCTGAGGTATGGCTACACCTTC.